Each of the 4 T cell receptor beta chains below was sequenced from the same sample in a study of blood T cells in healthy people across ages. The second PCR ran about 6 to 12 cycles with a sample-barcoded 5' primer and J-beta primers. TCRdb called the 5' RACE reads again in MiXCR, with one record for every CDR3 protein. Of hundreds of thousands of distinct CDR3 sequences listed, roughly 25% were seen once; the top ten hold roughly a tenth. This sample also appeared in a second study, on T cells of mothers and their children.

Source material: blood. The receptors shown here come from a boy between 10 and 17 years old in good health.

This rearrangement joins TRBV3-1 to TRBJ2-2; 8 positions agree with TRBD1. V shed 6 bases and J 6 bases; nucleotides not matched to a gene: 0. This CDR3 comprises 12 residues. Germline V CDR1 and CDR2: LGHDT, YNNKEL (reference sequence). The CDR3 sequence: CASRGQAGELFF. As DNA, the CDR3 is TGTGCCAGCAGGGGACAGGCCGGGGAGCTGTTTTTT.

This clonotype has only a few counts. This chain uses TRBV5-1 with TRBJ2-5, with D hard to call. Germline lookup yields CDR1 SGHRS and CDR2 YFSETQ. V was shortened by 4 bases and J by 0 bases, with 13 bases between the two germline ends. This CDR3 region has 15 residues. Written as DNA, the CDR3 is TGCGCCAGCAGCCCCGACCCTAGGTACCAAGAGACCCAGTACTTC. Protein: CASSPDPRYQETQYF. The full variable domain, completed using reference TRBV5-1 and TRBJ2-5, is KAGVTQTPRYLIKTRGQQVTLSCSPISGHRSVSWYQQTPGQGLQFLFEYFSETQRNKGNFPGRFSGRQFSNSRSEMNVSTLELGDSALYLCASSPDPRYQETQYFGPGTRLLVL.

This clonotype has only a few counts. V gene TRBV4-3 combines with J gene TRBJ2-5; the match to TRBD2 covers 8 bases. The J call may be in error: the DNA end matches TRBJ2-1 better. Per the germline V gene, CDR1 is LGHNA and CDR2 is YSLEER. The CDR3 totals 15 residues. The CDR3 DNA sequence: TGCGCCAGCAGCCAAACGGGGGGGAGATACAATGAGCAGTTCTTC. It encodes CASSQTGGRYNEQFF.

The V call is TRBV7-8, the J call TRBJ2-5; 7 bases map to TRBD1. CDR1 is SGHVS and CDR2 is FQNEAQ in the germline V gene. The CDR3 sequence is 16 residues long. V lost 5 bases to trimming and J lost 6 bases; unmatched junction nucleotides: 15. The CDR3 nucleotides read TGTGCCAGCAGCCCGAAGGTCAGGGGGTTTCGAAAGACCCAGTACTTC. It encodes CASSPKVRGFRKTQYF.